A selection of T cell receptor beta chains follows, all from one sample in a study of T cell responses to AZD1222 COVID-19 vaccine. Clones were read by immunoSEQ multiplex PCR, and TCRdb kept only the in-frame ones, dropping some. Of about 99,000 clones in the sample, over 70% were seen once. The sequences come from peripheral blood, collected on day 0 of AZD1222 vaccination. These receptors were obtained from an adult in good health. The conserved cysteine and the conserved F or W are not part of the CDR3 here. Each record gives: V gene, CDR3 protein.

v_call: TRBV6-5
cdr3_aa: ASRIDRGPYNEQF

v_call: TRBV19
cdr3_aa: ASSPWTGISTEAF

v_call: TRBV5-6
cdr3_aa: ASSLRGRDPNEQF

v_call: TRBV2
cdr3_aa: ASSFQMQSSQPQH

v_call: TRBV28
cdr3_aa: AASSNYGYT

v_call: TRBV11-2
cdr3_aa: ASSSYRGRREKLF

v_call: TRBV5-6
cdr3_aa: ASSLRGNTEAF

v_call: TRBV7-8
cdr3_aa: ASSVSRYRHSDYT

v_call: TRBV5-6
cdr3_aa: ASSLVQPSNSPLH

v_call: TRBV28
cdr3_aa: ASSFSDSRTKAQH

v_call: TRBV7-2
cdr3_aa: ASSLGYLTYGYT

v_call: TRBV19
cdr3_aa: ASSISGSWENEQF

v_call: TRBV7-9
cdr3_aa: ASSLSGLAGVKQF

v_call: TRBV6-5
cdr3_aa: ASSFGTDPEKLF

v_call: TRBV5-1
cdr3_aa: ASSRGSGRYEQY

v_call: TRBV7-8
cdr3_aa: ASSLAPQRERSDTQY

v_call: TRBV19
cdr3_aa: ASSTTGLEQY

v_call: TRBV7-8
cdr3_aa: ASSMQGARNTIY

v_call: TRBV5-4
cdr3_aa: ASSLGKTQY

v_call: TRBV19
cdr3_aa: ASSPRGGLQY

v_call: TRBV19
cdr3_aa: ASSIGTGGHEQY

v_call: TRBV2
cdr3_aa: ASSPTGYNEQF

v_call: TRBV7-8
cdr3_aa: ASSSGEWGPYEQY

v_call: TRBV28
cdr3_aa: ASSLASQGTEAF